Listed below are T cell receptor beta chains from one sample, sequenced in a study of T cell responses to AZD1222 COVID-19 vaccine. Using immunoSEQ multiplex PCR, the repertoire was profiled, and TCRdb retains in-frame clones only, with some absent. The sample has around 99,000 clones, roughly nine tenths seen once. The sequences come from peripheral blood, collected on day 0 of AZD1222 vaccination. These receptors all come from an adult in good health. CDR3s include the opening cysteine and the closing phenylalanine or tryptophan. The D gene is left open where the match is weak. Clone size is shown for a subset of rows, as once, few, many or a class of expanded clone.

CDR3 DNA: TGTGCCAGCAGTCAGGGGGGTGAGCAGTTCTTC
CDR3 protein: CASSQGGEQFF
J gene: TRBJ2-1
clone size: .
D gene: .
V gene: TRBV6-2/TRBV6-3

CDR3 DNA: TGTGCCAGCAGTGAAGCGCTTGGGGCCGGTAATTCACCCCTCCACTTT
CDR3 protein: CASSEALGAGNSPLHF
J gene: TRBJ1-6
clone size: few
D gene: .
V gene: TRBV2

CDR3 DNA: TGTGCCAGCAGCGCCGGGACAGGGGCCTACAATGAGCAGTTCTTC
CDR3 protein: CASSAGTGAYNEQFF
J gene: TRBJ2-1
clone size: .
D gene: TRBD1
V gene: TRBV7-2

CDR3 DNA: TGTGCCTGGAGCCCGAGGGGACGGATCACAGATACGCAGTATTTT
CDR3 protein: CAWSPRGRITDTQYF
J gene: TRBJ2-3
clone size: .
D gene: .
V gene: TRBV30

CDR3 DNA: TGTGCCAGCAGTGAAACGCGGTCCCTCACCGGGGAGCTGTTTTTT
CDR3 protein: CASSETRSLTGELFF
J gene: TRBJ2-2
clone size: few
D gene: .
V gene: TRBV2

CDR3 DNA: TGTGCCAGCAGCGTAGCTCCAGGGATGAAACACAATGAGCAGTTCTTC
CDR3 protein: CASSVAPGMKHNEQFF
J gene: TRBJ2-1
clone size: few
D gene: .
V gene: TRBV9

CDR3 DNA: TGTGCCAGCAGCCAAGGAGGTTTCCAGCCCCAGCATTTT
CDR3 protein: CASSQGGFQPQHF
J gene: TRBJ1-5
clone size: few
D gene: .
V gene: TRBV3-1/TRBV3-2

CDR3 DNA: TGTGCCAGTAGTATAGCGGACGTAAACTATGGCTACACCTTC
CDR3 protein: CASSIADVNYGYTF
J gene: TRBJ1-2
clone size: .
D gene: .
V gene: TRBV19

CDR3 DNA: TGTGCCAGCAGTGAAGCGCTTCCTTCTGCGGGAGGGCTATACGAGCAGTACTTC
CDR3 protein: CASSEALPSAGGLYEQYF
J gene: TRBJ2-7
clone size: few
D gene: TRBD2
V gene: TRBV6-1

CDR3 DNA: TGTGCCAGCAGCTTAGAAGAACTTCCGACTTTC
CDR3 protein: CASSLEELPTF
J gene: TRBJ2-6
clone size: once
D gene: .
V gene: TRBV7-9

CDR3 DNA: TGTGCCAGCAGCTTCAGACAGGGCCGATCCTACGAGCAGTACTTC
CDR3 protein: CASSFRQGRSYEQYF
J gene: TRBJ2-7
clone size: .
D gene: TRBD1
V gene: TRBV7-9

CDR3 DNA: TGTGCCAGCAGCCAATCGTATCAGCCCCAGCATTTT
CDR3 protein: CASSQSYQPQHF
J gene: TRBJ1-5
clone size: few
D gene: .
V gene: TRBV3-1/TRBV3-2

CDR3 DNA: TGTGCCGGCAGTGGGGCAGGGGGTTTATACAATGAGCAGTTCTTC
CDR3 protein: CAGSGAGGLYNEQFF
J gene: TRBJ2-1
clone size: .
D gene: TRBD1
V gene: TRBV6-6

CDR3 DNA: TGTGCCAGCAGGCCCCCAGGGGGCATCGGGGATACGCAGTATTTT
CDR3 protein: CASRPPGGIGDTQYF
J gene: TRBJ2-3
clone size: .
D gene: TRBD1
V gene: TRBV6-5

CDR3 DNA: TGTGCCAGCAGCGCCAAGGAGGGGAGAGACACTGAAGCTTTCTTT
CDR3 protein: CASSAKEGRDTEAFF
J gene: TRBJ1-1
clone size: .
D gene: .
V gene: TRBV9

CDR3 DNA: TGTGCTAGTGGTCTCCCTCCCGGGGGGGATAGCAATCAGCCCCAGCATTTT
CDR3 protein: CASGLPPGGDSNQPQHF
J gene: TRBJ1-5
clone size: .
D gene: .
V gene: TRBV12-5

CDR3 DNA: TGTGCCAGCAGCTTAACACAGGAGAATTGGAACACTGAAGCTTTCTTT
CDR3 protein: CASSLTQENWNTEAFF
J gene: TRBJ1-1
clone size: .
D gene: .
V gene: TRBV7-6

CDR3 DNA: TGTGCCACCAGTGATTCTCAGGGTACCGTCTACGAGCAGTACTTC
CDR3 protein: CATSDSQGTVYEQYF
J gene: TRBJ2-7
clone size: .
D gene: .
V gene: TRBV24-1

CDR3 DNA: TGTGCCAGCAGTTGGACAGGGGGCCCTGAAGCTTTCTTT
CDR3 protein: CASSWTGGPEAFF
J gene: TRBJ1-1
clone size: .
D gene: TRBD1
V gene: TRBV2

CDR3 DNA: TGCGCCAGCAGTGAGTCGAGGGGGGGAGATAGGTTTATGTCCTACGAGCAGTACTTC
CDR3 protein: CASSESRGGDRFMSYEQYF
J gene: TRBJ2-7
clone size: .
D gene: .
V gene: TRBV10-1

CDR3 DNA: TGTGCCAGCAGCCAGTCTCTGGGTTCTAGAAACACCATATATTTT
CDR3 protein: CASSQSLGSRNTIYF
J gene: TRBJ1-3
clone size: once
D gene: .
V gene: TRBV3-1/TRBV3-2

CDR3 DNA: TGTGCCAGCAGTGACATCCTAAACAAAGCTTTCTTT
CDR3 protein: CASSDILNKAFF
J gene: TRBJ1-1
clone size: .
D gene: .
V gene: TRBV12-3/TRBV12-4

CDR3 DNA: TGCGCCAGCAGACCACCCCGGGGGAACACTGAAGCTTTCTTT
CDR3 protein: CASRPPRGNTEAFF
J gene: TRBJ1-1
clone size: .
D gene: .
V gene: TRBV5-1

CDR3 DNA: TGCGCCAGCAGCGTTGGGACAGGGGGACGAGATACGCAGTATTTT
CDR3 protein: CASSVGTGGRDTQYF
J gene: TRBJ2-3
clone size: .
D gene: TRBD1
V gene: TRBV5-1

CDR3 DNA: TGTGCCAGCGGGCGGGAGGCGGACACCGGGGAGCTGTTTTTT
CDR3 protein: CASGREADTGELFF
J gene: TRBJ2-2
clone size: many
D gene: TRBD2
V gene: TRBV6-4

CDR3 DNA: TGTGCCAGCAGCCGACAGGGGGCGAACACCGGGGAGCTGTTTTTT
CDR3 protein: CASSRQGANTGELFF
J gene: TRBJ2-2
clone size: many
D gene: TRBD1
V gene: TRBV5-5

CDR3 DNA: TGTGCCAGCAGCCTCCAGGGGGCCGTGAACACTGAAGCTTTCTTT
CDR3 protein: CASSLQGAVNTEAFF
J gene: TRBJ1-1
clone size: .
D gene: TRBD1
V gene: TRBV7-9

CDR3 DNA: TGTGCCAGTAGTATAGGACAGGGGGCAGATACGCAGTATTTT
CDR3 protein: CASSIGQGADTQYF
J gene: TRBJ2-3
clone size: .
D gene: TRBD1
V gene: TRBV19

CDR3 DNA: TGTGCCATCAGTGAGGTTAAGGGTATCGACTATGGCTACACCTTC
CDR3 protein: CAISEVKGIDYGYTF
J gene: TRBJ1-2
clone size: .
D gene: .
V gene: TRBV10-3

CDR3 DNA: TGTGCCAGCAGCGTCCGGGACAGGGCATATGAGCAGTTCTTC
CDR3 protein: CASSVRDRAYEQFF
J gene: TRBJ2-1
clone size: .
D gene: TRBD1
V gene: TRBV9

CDR3 DNA: TGTGCCAGCAGTTTGACAGGTAGCGACACTGAAGCTTTCTTT
CDR3 protein: CASSLTGSDTEAFF
J gene: TRBJ1-1
clone size: .
D gene: .
V gene: TRBV6-5

CDR3 DNA: TGTGCCAGCAGTTCCACAGGGAGTCAGCCCCAGCATTTT
CDR3 protein: CASSSTGSQPQHF
J gene: TRBJ1-5
clone size: .
D gene: .
V gene: TRBV6-2/TRBV6-3

CDR3 DNA: TGTGCCAGCAGTTCGGACAGGGGCTACAATGAGCAGTTCTTC
CDR3 protein: CASSSDRGYNEQFF
J gene: TRBJ2-1
clone size: .
D gene: TRBD1
V gene: TRBV28

CDR3 DNA: TGTGCCAGCAGCCGTATGACGTGGAGACAGGGGGACACCGGGGAGCTGTTTTTT
CDR3 protein: CASSRMTWRQGDTGELFF
J gene: TRBJ2-2
clone size: .
D gene: TRBD1
V gene: TRBV4-2

CDR3 DNA: TGCGCCAGCAGCTTGGAGGGACAGGGGCCTCAGAACACCGGGGAGCTGTTTTTT
CDR3 protein: CASSLEGQGPQNTGELFF
J gene: TRBJ2-2
clone size: .
D gene: TRBD1
V gene: TRBV5-1

CDR3 DNA: TGTGCCAGCAGCTTTTACGGTAGCGATGAGCAGTTCTTC
CDR3 protein: CASSFYGSDEQFF
J gene: TRBJ2-1
clone size: .
D gene: .
V gene: TRBV11-1

CDR3 DNA: TGTGCCAGCAGCCAAGAATGGGCAGGGGGAGAGACCCAGTACTTC
CDR3 protein: CASSQEWAGGETQYF
J gene: TRBJ2-5
clone size: .
D gene: TRBD1
V gene: TRBV14

CDR3 DNA: TGTGCCAGCACCCCGCACTGGTGGGATGAGCAGTTCTTC
CDR3 protein: CASTPHWWDEQFF
J gene: TRBJ2-1
clone size: once
D gene: .
V gene: TRBV28

CDR3 DNA: TGTGCCTGGAGTATGGTAGCGGGAACTACGCAGTATTTT
CDR3 protein: CAWSMVAGTTQYF
J gene: TRBJ2-3
clone size: .
D gene: TRBD2
V gene: TRBV30

CDR3 DNA: TGTGCCAGCAGCCGGGGAGGTGGCTATGGCTACACCTTC
CDR3 protein: CASSRGGGYGYTF
J gene: TRBJ1-2
clone size: .
D gene: .
V gene: TRBV27

CDR3 DNA: TGTGCCAGCAGTTTGACAGGGTTGAGAGCTTTCTTT
CDR3 protein: CASSLTGLRAFF
J gene: TRBJ1-1
clone size: .
D gene: TRBD1
V gene: TRBV28

CDR3 DNA: TGTGCCAGCAGCTTTAGGGGGGTGAACACTGAAGCTTTCTTT
CDR3 protein: CASSFRGVNTEAFF
J gene: TRBJ1-1
clone size: .
D gene: .
V gene: TRBV5-6

CDR3 DNA: TGTGCCAGCTCACCGGCAGGCGGGGGGTCGAACTATGGCTACACCTTC
CDR3 protein: CASSPAGGGSNYGYTF
J gene: TRBJ1-2
clone size: .
D gene: .
V gene: TRBV18

CDR3 DNA: TGTGCCAGCGCCAGAGCGGGAGAGGGCACAGATACGCAGTATTTT
CDR3 protein: CASARAGEGTDTQYF
J gene: TRBJ2-3
clone size: .
D gene: TRBD2
V gene: TRBV6-5

CDR3 DNA: TGTGCCAGTAGTATAGCGGCTAGCGTGGGTGAGCAGTTCTTC
CDR3 protein: CASSIAASVGEQFF
J gene: TRBJ2-1
clone size: once
D gene: .
V gene: TRBV19

CDR3 DNA: TGTGCCAGCAGCTTAACGCAATACTACGAGCAGTACTTC
CDR3 protein: CASSLTQYYEQYF
J gene: TRBJ2-7
clone size: .
D gene: .
V gene: TRBV7-9

CDR3 DNA: TGTGCCAGCAGCTTGAGGGGACAGGGGAAATATACCATATATTTT
CDR3 protein: CASSLRGQGKYTIYF
J gene: TRBJ1-3
clone size: .
D gene: TRBD1
V gene: TRBV5-6

CDR3 DNA: TGCAGCGTTGCACTAGCGACCCAAGAGACCCAGTACTTC
CDR3 protein: CSVALATQETQYF
J gene: TRBJ2-5
clone size: .
D gene: TRBD2
V gene: TRBV29-1

CDR3 DNA: TGTGCCAGTCAACCGGGACACTTTGAAGCTTTCTTT
CDR3 protein: CASQPGHFEAFF
J gene: TRBJ1-1
clone size: .
D gene: .
V gene: TRBV28

CDR3 DNA: TGCAGCGTTGGCGGGCACAAACAGGGGGCAGGATATGGCTACACCTTC
CDR3 protein: CSVGGHKQGAGYGYTF
J gene: TRBJ1-2
clone size: .
D gene: TRBD1
V gene: TRBV29-1

CDR3 DNA: TGTGCCAGCAGCGTAACGGGTCGTTCCTACGAGCAGTACTTC
CDR3 protein: CASSVTGRSYEQYF
J gene: TRBJ2-7
clone size: .
D gene: .
V gene: TRBV9

CDR3 DNA: TGTGCCAGCAGCTTTGGGGGGTTCAGCACAGATACGCAGTATTTT
CDR3 protein: CASSFGGFSTDTQYF
J gene: TRBJ2-3
clone size: .
D gene: .
V gene: TRBV7-2

CDR3 DNA: TGTGCCAGCTCAGGTACAGGGAGGAACGAGCAGTACTTC
CDR3 protein: CASSGTGRNEQYF
J gene: TRBJ2-7
clone size: .
D gene: .
V gene: TRBV18